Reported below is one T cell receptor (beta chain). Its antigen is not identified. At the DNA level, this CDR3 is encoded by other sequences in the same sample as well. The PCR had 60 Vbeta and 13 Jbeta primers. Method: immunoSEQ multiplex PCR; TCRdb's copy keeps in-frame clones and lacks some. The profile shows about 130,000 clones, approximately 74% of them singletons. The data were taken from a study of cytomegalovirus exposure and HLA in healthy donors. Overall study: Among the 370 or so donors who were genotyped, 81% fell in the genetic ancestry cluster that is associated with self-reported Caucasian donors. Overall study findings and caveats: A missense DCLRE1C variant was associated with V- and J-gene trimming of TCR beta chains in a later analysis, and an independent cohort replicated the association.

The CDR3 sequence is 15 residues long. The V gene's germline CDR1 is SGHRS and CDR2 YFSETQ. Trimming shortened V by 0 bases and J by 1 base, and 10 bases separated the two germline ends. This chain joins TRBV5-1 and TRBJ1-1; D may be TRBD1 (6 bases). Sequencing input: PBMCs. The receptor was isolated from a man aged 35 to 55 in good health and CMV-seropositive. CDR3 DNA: TGCGCCAGCAGCTTGGTAGGGGGACCGAACACTGAAGCTTTCTTT. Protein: CASSLVGGPNTEAFF.